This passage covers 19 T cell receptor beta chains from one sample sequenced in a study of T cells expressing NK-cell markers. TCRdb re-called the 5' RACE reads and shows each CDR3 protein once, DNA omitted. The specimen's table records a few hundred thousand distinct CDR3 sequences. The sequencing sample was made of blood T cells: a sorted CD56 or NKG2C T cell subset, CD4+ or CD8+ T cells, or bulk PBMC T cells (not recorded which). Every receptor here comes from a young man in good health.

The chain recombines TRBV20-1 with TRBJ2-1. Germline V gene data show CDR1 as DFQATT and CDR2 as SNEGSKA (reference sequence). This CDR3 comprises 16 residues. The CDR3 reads CSATFLSESSYNEQFF.

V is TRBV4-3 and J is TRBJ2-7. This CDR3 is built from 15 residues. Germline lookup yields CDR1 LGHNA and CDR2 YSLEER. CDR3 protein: CASSQDQRITTEQYF.

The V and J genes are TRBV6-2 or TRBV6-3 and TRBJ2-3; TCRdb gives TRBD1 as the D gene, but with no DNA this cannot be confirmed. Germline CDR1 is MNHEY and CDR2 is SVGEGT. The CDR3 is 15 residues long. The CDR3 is CASSSLLLGTDTQYF.

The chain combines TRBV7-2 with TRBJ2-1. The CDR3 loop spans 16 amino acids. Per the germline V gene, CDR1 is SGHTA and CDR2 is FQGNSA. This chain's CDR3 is CASSPSVWGSYNEQFF.

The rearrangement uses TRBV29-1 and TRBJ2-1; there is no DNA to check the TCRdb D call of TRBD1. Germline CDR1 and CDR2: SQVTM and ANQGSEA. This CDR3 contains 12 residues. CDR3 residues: CSAPEGGNEQFF.

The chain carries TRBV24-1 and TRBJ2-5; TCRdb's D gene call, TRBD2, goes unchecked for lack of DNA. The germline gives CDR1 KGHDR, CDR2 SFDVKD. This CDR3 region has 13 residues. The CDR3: CATSRAGGETQYF.

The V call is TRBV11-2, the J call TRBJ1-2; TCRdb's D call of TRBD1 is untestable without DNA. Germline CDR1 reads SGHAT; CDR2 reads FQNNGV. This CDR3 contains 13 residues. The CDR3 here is CASSNRAFGGYTF.

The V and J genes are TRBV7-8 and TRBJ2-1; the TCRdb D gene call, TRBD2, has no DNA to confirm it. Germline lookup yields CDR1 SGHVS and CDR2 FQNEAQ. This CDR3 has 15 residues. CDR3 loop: CASSLSLTRTLEQFF.

The CDR3 is CASSLQGGQGTEAFF. The chain is built from TRBV11-1 and TRBJ1-1; with no DNA, the TCRdb D assignment of TRBD1 cannot be verified. The germline V gene has CDR1 SGHAT and CDR2 FQDESV (reference sequence). This CDR3 has 15 residues.

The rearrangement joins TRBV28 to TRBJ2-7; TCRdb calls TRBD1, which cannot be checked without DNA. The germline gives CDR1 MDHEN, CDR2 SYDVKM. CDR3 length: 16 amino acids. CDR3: CASSFWGQGAPYEQYF. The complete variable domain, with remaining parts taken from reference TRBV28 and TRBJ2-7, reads DVKVTQSSRYLVKRTGEKVFLECVQDMDHENMFWYRQDPGLGLRLIYFSYDVKMKEKGDIPEGYSVSREKKERFSLILESASTNQTSMYLCASSFWGQGAPYEQYFGPGTRLTVT.

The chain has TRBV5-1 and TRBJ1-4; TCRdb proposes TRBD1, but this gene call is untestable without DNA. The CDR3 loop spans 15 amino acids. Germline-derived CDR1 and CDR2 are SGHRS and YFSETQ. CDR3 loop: CASSAGRGTNEKLFF.

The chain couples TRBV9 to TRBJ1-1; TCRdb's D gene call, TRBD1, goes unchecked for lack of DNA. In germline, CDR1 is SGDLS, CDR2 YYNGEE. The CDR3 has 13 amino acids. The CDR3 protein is CASRGPRNTEAFF. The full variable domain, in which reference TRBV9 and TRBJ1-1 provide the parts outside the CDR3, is DSGVTQTPKHLITATGQRVTLRCSPRSGDLSVYWYQQSLDQGLQFLIQYYNGEERAKGNILERFSAQQFPDLHSELNLSSLELGDSALYFCASRGPRNTEAFFGQGTRLTVV.

The CDR3 is CASAEEWSSATQYF. The chain is built from TRBV7-6 and TRBJ2-5. This CDR3 contains 14 residues. The germline CDR1 and CDR2 sequences are SGHVS and FNYEAQ.

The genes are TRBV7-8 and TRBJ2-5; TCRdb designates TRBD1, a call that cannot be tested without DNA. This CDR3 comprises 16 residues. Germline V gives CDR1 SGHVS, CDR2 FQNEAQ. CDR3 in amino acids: CASSLVPGHNQETQYF.

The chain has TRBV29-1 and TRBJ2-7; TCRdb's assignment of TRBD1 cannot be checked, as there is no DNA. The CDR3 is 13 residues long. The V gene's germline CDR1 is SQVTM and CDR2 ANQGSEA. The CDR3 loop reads CSVEGHGIGEQYF.

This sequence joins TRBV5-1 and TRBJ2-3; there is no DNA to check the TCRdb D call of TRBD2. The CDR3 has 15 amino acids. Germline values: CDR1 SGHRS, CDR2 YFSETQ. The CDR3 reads CASRVGLAGGDTQYF.

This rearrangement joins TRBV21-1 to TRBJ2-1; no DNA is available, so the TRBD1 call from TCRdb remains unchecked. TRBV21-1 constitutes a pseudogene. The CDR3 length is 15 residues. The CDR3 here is CASSPRDRGGNEQFF.

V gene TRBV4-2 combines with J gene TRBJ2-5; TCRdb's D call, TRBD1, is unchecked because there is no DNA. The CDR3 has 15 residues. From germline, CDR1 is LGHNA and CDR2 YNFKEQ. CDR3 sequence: CASSSRQGKQETQYF.

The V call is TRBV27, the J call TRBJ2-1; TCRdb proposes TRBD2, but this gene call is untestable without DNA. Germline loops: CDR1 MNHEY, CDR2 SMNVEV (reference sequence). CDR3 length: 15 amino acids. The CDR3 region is CASSFGTSEYNEQFF.